These 16 T cell receptor beta chains share one sample of origin, sequenced in a study of T cell responses to AZD1222 COVID-19 vaccine. This table comes from immunoSEQ multiplex PCR, and its TCRdb copy is limited to in-frame clones, with some not included. This table has around 100,000 clones, roughly 84% appearing once. The source material was peripheral blood, sampled on day 0 of AZD1222 vaccination. These receptors were obtained from an adult in good health.

V is TRBV5-5 and J is TRBJ1-6; a possible D gene is TRBD1 (6 bases). The germline CDR1 and CDR2 sequences are SGHKS and YYEKEE (reference sequence). The CDR3 consists of 15 residues. V was shortened by 0 bases and J by 8 bases, with 12 bases between the two germline ends. The CDR3 region is CASSLEPGQHSPLHF. Here the CDR3 DNA reads TGTGCCAGCAGCTTGGAACCAGGACAGCATTCACCCCTCCACTTT.

The V and J genes are TRBV27 and TRBJ2-7, with unresolved D. Trimming removed 2 bases at V and 4 bases at J, with 15 bases between. This CDR3 is 15 amino acids long. Germline CDR1 MNHEY, CDR2 SMNVEV (reference sequence). This CDR3 reads CASSLAPPAWYEQYF. The CDR3 DNA reads as TGTGCCAGCAGTTTAGCGCCACCCGCCTGGTACGAGCAGTACTTC.

The V and J genes are TRBV7-8 and TRBJ1-1; a possible D gene is TRBD1 (5 bases). The germline V gene has CDR1 SGHVS and CDR2 FQNEAQ. The CDR3 is 12 amino acids. V was cut by 5 bases and J by 11 bases, with 15 bases left in between. The CDR3, as DNA: TGTGCCAGCAGCCATGAGGGGCGACGGGCTTTCTTT. Amino acid sequence: CASSHEGRRAFF.

The V and J genes are TRBV12-3 or TRBV12-4 and TRBJ2-1, with 7 positions matching TRBD2. This CDR3 spans 11 amino acids. V gave up 6 bases and J gave up 10 bases; unmatched junction bases: 3. The CDR3 reads CASSQAGEQFF. The CDR3 nucleotides read TGTGCCAGCAGCCAAGCGGGGGAGCAGTTCTTC.

V is TRBV7-9 and J is TRBJ2-3; D possibly corresponds to TRBD1 (5 bases). Germline V gives CDR1 SEHNR, CDR2 FQNEAQ (reference sequence). CDR3 length equals 15 residues. Trimming shortened V by 1 base and J by 1 base, and 9 bases separated the two germline ends. In DNA form, the CDR3 reads TGTGCCAGCAGCTTAGGGGGCTTAGGCACAGATACGCAGTATTTT. It yields the protein CASSLGGLGTDTQYF.

The chain couples TRBV24-1 to TRBJ2-2; maybe TRBD2 (5 bases). The CDR3 contains 15 residues. Germline assignment: CDR1 KGHDR and CDR2 SFDVKD. V was pared by 5 bases and J by 7 bases, with 16 bases between. CDR3 sequence reads: CATSADRLSGGELFF. The CDR3 nucleotides read TGTGCCACCAGTGCCGATCGACTCAGCGGCGGGGAGCTGTTTTTT.

Points on this clone: Compared with germline, one end of the junction differs, possibly owing to a read error. The J gene is TRBJ1-1, the V gene TRBV7-8; TRBD1 aligns across 8 bases. CDR1 and CDR2 from the germline V gene are SGHVS and FQNEAQ. There are 12 residues in the CDR3. Written as DNA, the CDR3 is TGTGCCAGCAGCCTTTACCCGCAGGGGGCGATCTTT. Amino acids: CASSLYPQGAIF.

This clone turned up a few times. The rearrangement joins TRBV12-3 or TRBV12-4 to TRBJ1-2; no clear D. The CDR3 spans 12 residues. Deletions cut 3 bases from V and 8 bases from J, with 10 bases between. The chain's CDR3 is CASSFDSGGYTF. The CDR3 DNA is TGTGCCAGCAGTTTCGATTCTGGGGGCTACACCTTC.

This clone has more than one count but fewer than ten. This chain connects TRBV6-5 to TRBJ2-2; 7 nucleotides line up with TRBD1. V was clipped by 5 bases and J by 1 base; unmatched bases: 4. Germline V gene data show CDR1 as MNHEY and CDR2 as SVGAGI. There are 15 residues in the CDR3. The CDR3 spells CASSTRTGNTGELFF. CDR3 coding DNA: TGTGCCAGCAGTACCCGGACAGGGAACACCGGGGAGCTGTTTTTT.

The J gene is TRBJ1-5, the V gene TRBV7-9; TRBD1 agrees at 7 bases. V was pared by 5 bases and J by 6 bases, with 7 bases of the junction left unmatched. The CDR3 is 14 amino acids. CDR1 is SEHNR, CDR2 FQNEAQ, per germline (reference sequence). CDR3 region: CASSQGGAAQPQHF. The DNA of the CDR3 is TGTGCCAGCAGCCAGGGGGGGGCTGCTCAGCCCCAGCATTTT.

The V gene is TRBV12-3 or TRBV12-4, the J gene TRBJ2-7; D gene ambiguous. V was pared by 3 bases and J by 3 bases, with 6 bases between. The CDR3 runs to 12 residues. The CDR3 loop is CASSLVDYEQYF. In DNA, the CDR3 is TGTGCCAGCAGTTTGGTCGACTACGAGCAGTACTTC.

The chain recombines TRBV6-5 with TRBJ2-5, with D perhaps TRBD1 or TRBD2 (5 bases each). V was pared by 4 bases and J by 1 base, with 10 bases between. Germline V CDR1 and CDR2: MNHEY, SVGAGI. The CDR3 runs 14 residues. The CDR3 region is CASSSAGTQETQYF. CDR3 nucleotides: TGTGCCAGCAGTTCGGCAGGGACCCAAGAGACCCAGTACTTC.

This clone was observed once. DNA for the CDR3: TGTGCCAGCAGCGGACTTGGAACAGATACGCAGTATTTT. Its protein product is CASSGLGTDTQYF. J is TRBJ2-3 and V is TRBV7-3; possible D gene TRBD2, 5 bases. V lost 5 bases to trimming and J lost 3 bases, with 9 bases between them. The CDR3 consists of 13 residues. The germline V gene encodes CDR1 SGHTA and CDR2 FQGTGA.

The rearrangement joins TRBV12-3 or TRBV12-4 to TRBJ1-2; possible D gene TRBD1, 5 bases. The CDR3 has 13 residues. The V end lost 5 bases, the J end lost 2 bases, and 9 bases lay between the germline ends. The CDR3 loop reads CASSGSGNYGYTF. The CDR3 DNA is TGTGCCAGCAGTGGGTCAGGGAACTATGGCTACACCTTC.

This clone was recorded many times. The chain joins TRBV5-1 to TRBJ2-7; 8 bases are a match to TRBD1. The CDR3 is made up of 13 amino acids. J gave up 5 bases and V 7 bases, and 8 bases lay outside the gene matches. The germline V gene encodes CDR1 SGHRS and CDR2 YFSETQ. CDR3 protein: CASARTGYDEQYF. CDR3 sequence (DNA): TGCGCCAGCGCCAGGACAGGGTATGACGAGCAGTACTTC.

The chain couples TRBV19 to TRBJ1-5; D is undetermined. Trimming cost V 5 bases and J 1 base, with 12 bases left between them. Germline V gene sequence: CDR1 LNHDA, CDR2 SQIVND (reference sequence). The CDR3 sequence is 15 residues long. The DNA for the CDR3 is TGTGCCAGTAGTCAGGCCAGGACGAGCAATCAGCCCCAGCATTTT. Protein product: CASSQARTSNQPQHF.